This T cell receptor beta chain stems from a study of cytomegalovirus exposure and HLA in healthy donors. Study-wide results and limits: Common viral pathogens were later found to be apparently linked to several of the most significant clusters.

Germline V gene sequence: CDR1 MGHRA, CDR2 YSYEKL. This CDR3 comprises 13 residues. V lost 4 bases, J lost 4 bases, and 10 bases lay in between. Researchers ran the PCR with 60 Vbeta and 13 Jbeta primers. The method was immunoSEQ multiplex PCR; TCRdb's version includes in-frame clones alone and lacks a portion of them. The sample yields over 150,000 clones, 76% seen once. Remarks on this clone: Its antigen is not identified.

This chain joins TRBV4-1 and TRBJ1-2; possibly TRBD1 for D (5 bases). This sequence originates from a man in his sixties in good health and CMV-seronegative. Material for sequencing was PBMCs. In DNA form, the CDR3 reads TGCGCCAGCAGCCCGTCAGGGCCCTATGGCTACACCTTC. Its protein is CASSPSGPYGYTF.